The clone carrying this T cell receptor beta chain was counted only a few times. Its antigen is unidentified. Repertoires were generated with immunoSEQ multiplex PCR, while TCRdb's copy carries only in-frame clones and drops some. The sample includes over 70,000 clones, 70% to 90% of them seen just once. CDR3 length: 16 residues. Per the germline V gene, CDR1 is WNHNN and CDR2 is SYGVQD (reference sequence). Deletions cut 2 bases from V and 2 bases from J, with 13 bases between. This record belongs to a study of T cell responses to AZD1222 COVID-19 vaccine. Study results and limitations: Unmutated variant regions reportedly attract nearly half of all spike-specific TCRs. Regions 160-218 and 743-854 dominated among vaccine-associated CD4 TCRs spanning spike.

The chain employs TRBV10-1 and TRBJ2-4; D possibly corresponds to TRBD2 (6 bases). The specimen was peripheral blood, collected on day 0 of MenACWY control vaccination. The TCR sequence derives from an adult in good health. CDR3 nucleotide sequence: TGCGCCAGCAGTGAGCGGAGGGCCTTGTCCAAAAACATTCAGTACTTC. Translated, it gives CASSERRALSKNIQYF.